Only one count was recorded for the clone carrying this TCR beta chain. This specimen belongs to a study of blood T cell repertoires in COVID-19. About the research overall: COVID-19 samples collected from the United States, Italy and Spain covered acute and convalescent phases. The analysed material was cDNA or gDNA that came from T cells, B-cell-depleted T cells, or PBMCs.

CDR1 SGHRS and CDR2 YFSETQ come from the germline V gene. After removal of 4 bases from V and 4 bases from J, the junction contained 5 bases not matched to a gene. The CDR3 contains 14 residues. TCRdb's table, derived via immunoSEQ multiplex PCR, lists solely in-frame clones and lacks some. The table lists roughly 180,000 clones, over 80% of them singletons. The sequence was collected from a woman aged 60-75 years who had recovered from COVID-19. Sequencing was performed on PBMCs or T cells enriched from blood (not recorded which). The J gene is TRBJ2-5, the V gene TRBV5-1, with 9 bases that match TRBD2. CDR3 residues: CASSPGTSRETQYF. The CDR3 coding sequence is TGCGCCAGCAGCCCTGGGACTAGCAGAGAGACCCAGTACTTC. Together with reference TRBV5-1 and TRBJ2-5, the CDR3 gives the full variable domain: KAGVTQTPRYLIKTRGQQVTLSCSPISGHRSVSWYQQTPGQGLQFLFEYFSETQRNKGNFPGRFSGRQFSNSRSEMNVSTLELGDSALYLCASSPGTSRETQYFGPGTRLLVL.